This T cell receptor beta chain was sequenced during a study of response to subunit inactivated influenza vaccine. Findings and limits, study-wide: Authors suggested each seasonal influenza vaccination recruits few new T cells.

TCRdb redid the calling of the RT-PCR reads with MiXCR, one entry per CDR3 protein. The sample lists hundreds of thousands of distinct CDR3 sequences, 11% occurring once. This clonotype has more than one count but fewer than ten. What it recognizes is unknown. The CDR3 contains 11 residues. The ends were cut back, 9 bases at V and 9 bases at J, with 12 bases in the middle. CDR1 and CDR2 from the germline V gene are SGHVS and FQNEAQ. The chain combines TRBV7-8 with TRBJ2-1; D is possibly TRBD2 (7 bases). The sample here was PBMCs from blood, taken roughly 47 days after vaccination. This clonotype originated in a man aged 50-59 years who received an inactivated influenza vaccine. The CDR3 region is CASAGAGEQFF. The DNA for the CDR3 is TGTGCCAGTGCGGGGGCTGGTGAGCAGTTCTTC.